A single sample is the source of the 12 T cell receptor beta chains below, sequenced in a study of cytomegalovirus exposure and HLA in healthy donors. It was with 60 Vbeta and 13 Jbeta primers that the PCR ran. Data came from immunoSEQ multiplex PCR; TCRdb stores just in-frame clones and leaves some out. This table holds about 95,000 clones, 70% to 85% found once. Material for sequencing was PBMCs. These receptors all come from a man aged 60 to 69 in good health and CMV-seronegative.

The J gene is TRBJ2-1, the V gene TRBV6-5; 10 positions match TRBD2. CDR3 size: 14 residues. The germline gives CDR1 MNHEY, CDR2 SVGAGI. V dropped 4 bases and J dropped 10; count of bases not matched to a gene: 7. The CDR3, as DNA: TGTGCCAGCAGTTCCAGCGGGGGGGCCAGAGAGCAGTTCTTC. Its protein is CASSSSGGAREQFF.

The genes are TRBV5-1 and TRBJ2-3; 10 nucleotides match TRBD1. The germline CDR1 and CDR2 sequences are SGHRS and YFSETQ. CDR3 length: 18 residues. With V trimmed by 4 bases and J by 3 bases, 14 bases remained unmatched. The CDR3 DNA sequence: TGCGCCAGCAGCCCGAGGGACAGGGGCGTTTCGGGTACAGATACGCAGTATTTT. Protein: CASSPRDRGVSGTDTQYF.

The V gene is TRBV5-5, the J gene TRBJ2-5; TRBD1 matches at 8 bases. V lost 4 bases and J lost 5; bases outside the gene matches: 10. Germline values: CDR1 SGHKS, CDR2 YYEKEE (reference sequence). The CDR3 length is 15 residues. CDR3 protein: CASSSRTGQGETQYF. CDR3 coding DNA: TGTGCCAGCAGCAGCCGGACAGGGCAGGGGGAGACCCAGTACTTC.

The V gene is TRBV2, the J gene TRBJ1-5, with D possibly matching TRBD1 (5 bases). Germline V CDR1 and CDR2: SNHLY, FYNNEI. Trimming shortened V by 4 bases and J by 4 bases, and 14 bases separated the two germline ends. The CDR3 has 15 amino acids. The CDR3 reads CASSALGGKNQPQHF. The DNA for the CDR3 is TGTGCCAGCAGTGCCCTTGGGGGGAAGAATCAGCCCCAGCATTTT.

The rearrangement uses TRBV2 and TRBJ1-1, with TRBD1 matching over 7 bases. The CDR3 spans 15 residues. Germline values: CDR1 SNHLY, CDR2 FYNNEI. The ends lost 4 bases at V and 0 bases at J; junction bases unmatched: 5. The CDR3 here is CASSGRDRLNTEAFF. The CDR3 DNA follows: TGTGCCAGCAGTGGCCGGGACAGACTGAACACTGAAGCTTTCTTT.

In this sample, this clone turned up once. The chain employs TRBV27 and TRBJ2-2; 7 positions match TRBD2. Germline V gives CDR1 MNHEY, CDR2 SMNVEV (reference sequence). This CDR3 has 16 amino acids. V was pared by 5 bases and J by 2 bases, with 8 bases of the junction left unmatched. The CDR3, as DNA: TGTGCCAGCAGTCCCCGTACTAGCGTCAACACCGGGGAGCTGTTTTTT. This translates into CASSPRTSVNTGELFF.

The chain uses TRBV19 and TRBJ2-7; TRBD1 might be the D (5 bases). This CDR3 has 13 residues. Germline V gives CDR1 LNHDA, CDR2 SQIVND (reference sequence). Trimming removed 5 bases at V and 4 bases at J, with 12 bases between. This CDR3 is CASSPTDTYEQYF. As DNA, the CDR3 is TGTGCCAGTAGTCCGACAGACACGTACGAGCAGTACTTC.

The chain joins TRBV19 to TRBJ1-1; no clear D. V was trimmed by 3 bases and J by 0 bases, leaving 20 bases between them. Germline CDR1 and CDR2: LNHDA and SQIVND (reference sequence). This CDR3 has 18 residues. CDR3 sequence: CASSILNLGSDMNTEAFF. In DNA, the CDR3 is TGTGCCAGTAGTATTCTGAATTTGGGCTCCGATATGAACACTGAAGCTTTCTTT.

The chain carries TRBV19 and TRBJ2-7, with D possibly TRBD1 on 8 matching bases. The CDR3 covers 13 residues. Germline CDR1 and CDR2: LNHDA and SQIVND (reference sequence). V shed 6 bases and J shed 6 bases, with 15 bases lying between them. In DNA, the CDR3 is TGTGCCAGTAGGCCTACAGGGGGGGGCGAGCAGTACTTC. Amino acid sequence: CASRPTGGGEQYF.

The chain carries TRBV15 and TRBJ1-6; D remains unclear. The CDR3 length is 12 residues. V was trimmed by 5 bases and J by 10 bases, leaving 9 bases between them. The V gene's germline CDR1 is LNHNV and CDR2 YYDKDF (reference sequence). The CDR3 DNA reads TGTGCCACCAGCGGGCAGATGTCACCCCTCCACTTT. This encodes CATSGQMSPLHF.

The V call is TRBV9, the J call TRBJ1-2; D unclear. V lost 4 bases to trimming and J lost 2 bases, with 12 bases between them. CDR1 is SGDLS, CDR2 YYNGEE, per germline. The CDR3 has 14 residues. CDR3 region: CASSQAGYNYGYTF. In DNA, the CDR3 is TGTGCCAGCAGCCAGGCGGGATACAACTATGGCTACACCTTC. Combining the CDR3 with reference TRBV9 and TRBJ1-2 gives the whole variable domain DSGVTQTPKHLITATGQRVTLRCSPRSGDLSVYWYQQSLDQGLQFLIQYYNGEERAKGNILERFSAQQFPDLHSELNLSSLELGDSALYFCASSQAGYNYGYTFGSGTRLTVV.

About this clone: At the DNA level, this CDR3 is encoded by other sequences in the same sample as well. The rearrangement links TRBV5-6 to TRBJ2-3, with TRBD2 matching 13 bases. V trimming: 4 bases; J trimming: 0 bases; junction bases outside the gene matches: 2. CDR1 is SGHDT, CDR2 YYEEEE, per germline. This CDR3 contains 16 residues. The DNA for the CDR3 is TGTGCCAGCAGCCTGGGACTAGCGGGGAGCACAGATACGCAGTATTTT. It encodes CASSLGLAGSTDTQYF.